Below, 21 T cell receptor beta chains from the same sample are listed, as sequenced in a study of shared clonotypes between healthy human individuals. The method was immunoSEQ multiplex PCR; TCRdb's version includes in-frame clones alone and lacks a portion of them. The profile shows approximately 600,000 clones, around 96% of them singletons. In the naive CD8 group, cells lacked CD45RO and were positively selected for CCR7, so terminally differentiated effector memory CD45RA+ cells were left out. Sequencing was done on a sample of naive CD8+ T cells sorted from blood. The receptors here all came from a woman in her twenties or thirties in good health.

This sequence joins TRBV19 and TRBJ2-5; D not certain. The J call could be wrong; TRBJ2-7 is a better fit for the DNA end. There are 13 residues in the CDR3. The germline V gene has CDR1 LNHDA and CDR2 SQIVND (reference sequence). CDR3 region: CASSIGGPNEQYF. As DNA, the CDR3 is TGTGCCAGTAGTATAGGAGGACCTAACGAGCAGTACTTC.

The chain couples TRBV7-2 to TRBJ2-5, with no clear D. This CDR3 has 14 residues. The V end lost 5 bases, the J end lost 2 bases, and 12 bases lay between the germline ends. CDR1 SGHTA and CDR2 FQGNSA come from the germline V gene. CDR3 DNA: TGTGCCAGCAGCCCCTGGACGATTCAAGAGACCCAGTACTTC. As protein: CASSPWTIQETQYF.

CDR3 amino acids: CASSREQGSLYEKLFF. The CDR3 DNA reads as TGTGCCAGCAGTCGAGAGCAGGGGAGCTTATATGAAAAACTGTTTTTT. The chain carries TRBV2 and TRBJ1-4; maybe TRBD1 (6 bases). Trimming took off 5 bases at V and 6 bases at J, with 19 bases between the two ends. CDR1 is SNHLY, CDR2 FYNNEI, per germline. This CDR3 contains 16 residues.

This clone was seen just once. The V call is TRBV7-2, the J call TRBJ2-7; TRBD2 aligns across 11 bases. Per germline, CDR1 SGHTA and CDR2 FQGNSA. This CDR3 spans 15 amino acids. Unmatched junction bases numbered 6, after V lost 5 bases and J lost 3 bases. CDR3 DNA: TGTGCCAGCAGCCCCACTAGCGGGAGAAACTACGAGCAGTACTTC. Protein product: CASSPTSGRNYEQYF.

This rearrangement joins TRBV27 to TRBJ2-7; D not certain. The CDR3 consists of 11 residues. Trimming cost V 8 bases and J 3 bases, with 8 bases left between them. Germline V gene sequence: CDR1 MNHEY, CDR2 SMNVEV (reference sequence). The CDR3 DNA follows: TGTGCCAGCGGGCAGATCTACGAGCAGTACTTC. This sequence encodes CASGQIYEQYF.

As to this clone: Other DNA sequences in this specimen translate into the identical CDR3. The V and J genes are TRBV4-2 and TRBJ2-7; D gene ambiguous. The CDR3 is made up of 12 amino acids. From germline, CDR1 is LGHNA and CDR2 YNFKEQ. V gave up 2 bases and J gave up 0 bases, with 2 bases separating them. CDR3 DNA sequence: TGTGCCAGCAGCCAAAGCTCCTACGAGCAGTACTTC. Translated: CASSQSSYEQYF.

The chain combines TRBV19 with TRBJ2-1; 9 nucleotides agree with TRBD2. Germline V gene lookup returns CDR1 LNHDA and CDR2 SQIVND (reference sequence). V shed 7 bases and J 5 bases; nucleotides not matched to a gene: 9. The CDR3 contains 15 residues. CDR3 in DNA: TGTGCCAGTAAGTCACCTAGCGGGACCCACAATGAGCAGTTCTTC. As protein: CASKSPSGTHNEQFF.

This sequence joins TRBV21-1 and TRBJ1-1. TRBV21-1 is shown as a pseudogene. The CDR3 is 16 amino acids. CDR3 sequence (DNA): TGTGCCAGCAGCAAAGCTGGAGGGGCCATGAACACTGAAGCTTTCTTT. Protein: CASSKAGGAMNTEAFF.

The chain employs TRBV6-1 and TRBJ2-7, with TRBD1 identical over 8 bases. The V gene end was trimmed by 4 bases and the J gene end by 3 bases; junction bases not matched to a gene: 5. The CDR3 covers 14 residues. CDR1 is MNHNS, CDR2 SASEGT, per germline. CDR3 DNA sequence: TGTGCCAGCAGTGGGACAGGGTTTCTCTACGAGCAGTACTTC. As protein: CASSGTGFLYEQYF.

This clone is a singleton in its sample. The CDR3 DNA is TGTGCCAGCAGCCAAGCGATGTCCTACGAGCAGTACTTC. Translated: CASSQAMSYEQYF. V is TRBV4-2 and J is TRBJ2-7; D is uncertain. CDR3 size: 13 residues. Per the germline V gene, CDR1 is LGHNA and CDR2 is YNFKEQ. V was clipped by 1 base and J by 1 base, with 5 bases between them.

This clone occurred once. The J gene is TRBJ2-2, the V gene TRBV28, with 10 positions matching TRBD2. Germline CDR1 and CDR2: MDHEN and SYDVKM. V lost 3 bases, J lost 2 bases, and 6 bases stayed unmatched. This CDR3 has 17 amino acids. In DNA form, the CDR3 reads TGTGCCAGCAGTTTTCGTTCTAGCGGGAGTAACACCGGGGAGCTGTTTTTT. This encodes CASSFRSSGSNTGELFF.

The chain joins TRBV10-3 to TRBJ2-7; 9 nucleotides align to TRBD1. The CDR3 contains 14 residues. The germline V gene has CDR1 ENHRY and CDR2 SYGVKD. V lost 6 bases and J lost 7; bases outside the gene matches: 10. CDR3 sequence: CAISEPGQGFEQYF. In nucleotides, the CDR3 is TGTGCCATCAGCGAACCGGGACAGGGCTTTGAGCAGTACTTC.

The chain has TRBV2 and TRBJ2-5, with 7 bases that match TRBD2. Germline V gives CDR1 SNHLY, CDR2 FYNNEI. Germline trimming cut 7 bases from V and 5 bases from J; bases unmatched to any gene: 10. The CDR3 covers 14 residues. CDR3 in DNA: TGTGCCAGCACGACGTGGGAGGGCCGTGAGACCCAGTACTTC. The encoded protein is CASTTWEGRETQYF.

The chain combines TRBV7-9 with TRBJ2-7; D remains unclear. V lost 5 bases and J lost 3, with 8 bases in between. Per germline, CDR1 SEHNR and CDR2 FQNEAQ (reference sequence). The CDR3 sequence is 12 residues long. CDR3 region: CASSLQSYEQYF. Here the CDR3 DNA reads TGTGCCAGCAGCCTACAGAGCTACGAGCAGTACTTC.

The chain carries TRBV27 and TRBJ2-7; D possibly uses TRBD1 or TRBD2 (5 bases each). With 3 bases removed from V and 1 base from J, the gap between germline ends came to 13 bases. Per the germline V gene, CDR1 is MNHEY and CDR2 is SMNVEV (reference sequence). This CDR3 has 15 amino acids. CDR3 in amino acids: CASSFWPWGSYEQYF. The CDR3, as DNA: TGTGCCAGCAGTTTCTGGCCTTGGGGGTCCTACGAGCAGTACTTC.

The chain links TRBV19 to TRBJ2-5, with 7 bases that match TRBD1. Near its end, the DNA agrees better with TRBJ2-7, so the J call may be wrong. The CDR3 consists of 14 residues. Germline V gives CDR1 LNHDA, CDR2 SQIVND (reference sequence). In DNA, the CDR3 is TGTGCCAGTAGTATCGGGCAGGGGGACTACGAGCAGTACTTC. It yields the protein CASSIGQGDYEQYF.

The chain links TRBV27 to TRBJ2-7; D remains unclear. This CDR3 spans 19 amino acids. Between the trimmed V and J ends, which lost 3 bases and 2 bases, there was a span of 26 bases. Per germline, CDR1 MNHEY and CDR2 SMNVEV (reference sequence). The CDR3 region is CASSFAVWGEAHHPYEQYF. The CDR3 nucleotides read TGTGCCAGCAGTTTCGCGGTATGGGGTGAGGCCCACCACCCCTACGAGCAGTACTTC.

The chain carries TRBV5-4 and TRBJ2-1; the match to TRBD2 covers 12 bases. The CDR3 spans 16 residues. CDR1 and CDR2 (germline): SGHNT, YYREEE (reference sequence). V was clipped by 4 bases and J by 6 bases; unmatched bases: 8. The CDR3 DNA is TGTGCCAGCAGCGCGACGCCGGGACTAGCGGGCAATGAGCAGTTCTTC. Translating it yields CASSATPGLAGNEQFF.

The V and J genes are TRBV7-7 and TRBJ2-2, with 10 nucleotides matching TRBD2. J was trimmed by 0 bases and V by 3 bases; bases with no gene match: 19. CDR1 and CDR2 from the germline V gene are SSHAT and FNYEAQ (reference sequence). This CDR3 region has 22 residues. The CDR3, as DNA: TGTGCCAGCAGCTTTTCTCGGTGGTTGGCTAGCGGGAGCGGAACGAACACCGGGGAGCTGTTTTTT. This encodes CASSFSRWLASGSGTNTGELFF.

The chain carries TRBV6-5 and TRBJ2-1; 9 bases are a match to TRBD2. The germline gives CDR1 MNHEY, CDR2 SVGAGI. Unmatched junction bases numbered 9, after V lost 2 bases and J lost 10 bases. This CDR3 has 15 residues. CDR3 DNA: TGTGCCAGCAGTTACCATGTTAGTAGCGGGAGAGAGCAGTTCTTC. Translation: CASSYHVSSGREQFF.

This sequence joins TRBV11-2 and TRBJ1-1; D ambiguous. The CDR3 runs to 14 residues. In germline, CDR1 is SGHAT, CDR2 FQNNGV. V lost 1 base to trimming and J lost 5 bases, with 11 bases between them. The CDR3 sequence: CASSLAGWRTEAFF. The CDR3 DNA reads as TGTGCCAGCAGCTTAGCGGGCTGGAGAACTGAAGCTTTCTTT.